Listed below are T cell receptor beta chains from one sample, sequenced in a study of T-cell memory formation after mild COVID-19. TCRdb re-analysed the 5' RACE reads in MiXCR, keeping a single row per CDR3 protein. The profile covers around 180,000 distinct CDR3 sequences, with under 20% appearing a single time and under 2.5% taken by the ten largest. The sequenced material came from PBMCs or a T cell subset sorted from them (not recorded which). These TCRs come from an adult woman who had mild COVID-19 (a few samples of this study predate the infection). Cell type and time point are not known. Both conserved end residues are part of each CDR3. The D gene is left open where the match is weak. Part of the rows lack a size; the others show once, few, many or a class for expanded clones.

abundance	v_gene	d_gene	j_gene	CDR3nt	CDR3aa
few	TRBV16	-	TRBJ1-1	TGTGCCAGCAGCCCCGCAGGGACTGAAGCTTTCTTT	CASSPAGTEAFF
-	TRBV12-3/TRBV12-4	TRBD1	TRBJ1-2	TGTGCCAGCAGTTTCATGGACAGGGTATCAGGTGGCTACACCTTC	CASSFMDRVSGGYTF
-	TRBV11-2	TRBD1	TRBJ2-6	TGTGCCAGCAGCTTAGTACGAGGGGGCGCGATCTCTGGGGCCAACGTCCTGACTTTC	CASSLVRGGAISGANVLTF
-	TRBV5-1	-	TRBJ2-2	TGCGCCAGCAGCTTGGCCTCGGGGAACACCGGGGAGCTGTTTTTT	CASSLASGNTGELFF
-	TRBV11-1	-	TRBJ2-2	TGTGCCAGCAGCCCCTTCTCGCTGAACACCGGGGAGCTGTTTTTT	CASSPFSLNTGELFF
-	TRBV7-2	-	TRBJ1-6	TGTGCCAGCAGCTTATGGCAGATCCCCCTCCACTTT	CASSLWQIPLHF
few	TRBV7-2	-	TRBJ1-1	TGTGCCAGCAGCCGCCCCCTCCAGAGGGTAGCTTTCTTT	CASSRPLQRVAFF
-	TRBV7-9	-	TRBJ1-1	TGTGCCAGCAGTCCCAGGGTTAACACTGAAGCTTTCTTT	CASSPRVNTEAFF
few	TRBV5-4	-	TRBJ1-1	TGTGCCAGCAGCCAGACAGTGAACACTGAAGCTTTCTTT	CASSQTVNTEAFF
-	TRBV7-2	-	TRBJ1-1	TGTGCCAGCAGCTTTTCCGGGAACACTGAAGCTTTCTTT	CASSFSGNTEAFF
many	TRBV9	TRBD2	TRBJ2-5	TGTGCCAGCAGCGTGGGAGCGGGAGCGGGTGAGACCCAGTACTTC	CASSVGAGAGETQYF
-	TRBV12-3/TRBV12-4	TRBD1	TRBJ2-7	TGTGCCAGCACCTCCAGGGCCCCCGGGACAGACGAGCAGTACTTC	CASTSRAPGTDEQYF
few	TRBV9	TRBD2	TRBJ2-1	TGTGCCAGCAGCGTAGGGAAGCGGGGGTACAATGAGCAGTTCTTC	CASSVGKRGYNEQFF
few	TRBV18	-	TRBJ2-1	TGTGCCAGCTCACCACGTAGGGATGAGCAGTTCTTC	CASSPRRDEQFF
many	TRBV7-2	TRBD2	TRBJ2-1	TGTGCCAGCAGCTCCGGACTAGCGGGAGAGGAGCAGTTCTTC	CASSSGLAGEEQFF
few	TRBV7-9	-	TRBJ2-7	TGTGCCAGCAGCTTAGGACAGGACCCCAAGCAGTACTTC	CASSLGQDPKQYF
few	TRBV5-1	-	TRBJ2-7	TGCGCCAGCAGCTTGAGGCAGAGCTACGAGCAGTACTTC	CASSLRQSYEQYF
-	TRBV3-2	-	TRBJ1-3	TGTGCCAGCAGCCAGGGACGCTTCTCTGGAAACACCATATATTTT	CASSQGRFSGNTIYF
-	TRBV5-1	TRBD1	TRBJ1-1	TGCGCCAGCAGCCGATTACAGGGGGCGAACACTGAAGCTTTCTTT	CASSRLQGANTEAFF
-	TRBV14	-	TRBJ1-2	TGTGCCAGCAGCCGTCTCAAGTCATGGGATGGCTACACCTTC	CASSRLKSWDGYTF
few	TRBV5-5	-	TRBJ2-3	TGTGCCAGCAGCTTGGGCTGGGCTACCAGCACAGATACGCAGTATTTT	CASSLGWATSTDTQYF
few	TRBV7-6	TRBD1	TRBJ2-5	TGTGCCAGCAGCGGGACAGGGGTAGAGACCCAGTACTTC	CASSGTGVETQYF
few	TRBV28	-	TRBJ2-7	TGTGCCAGCAGTCAAACCAAGGCGACGGCCCTGTCCTACGAGCAGTACTTC	CASSQTKATALSYEQYF
many	TRBV2	TRBD2	TRBJ2-1	TGTGCCAGCAGTGTTAAAGCTGTGGGACTAGTAAGGCATGAGCAGTTCTTC	CASSVKAVGLVRHEQFF
-	TRBV4-1	TRBD2	TRBJ2-5	TGCGCCAGCAGCCCGGGACTAGCGGGGAACCAAGAGACCCAGTACTTC	CASSPGLAGNQETQYF
few	TRBV4-2	TRBD2	TRBJ2-3	TGTGCCAGCAGCCAAGGGGCTAGCGGGGCCCGGCAGTATTTT	CASSQGASGARQYF
-	TRBV20-1	-	TRBJ1-1	TGCAGTGCTAGGACTACAGGGATGAACACTGAAGCTTTCTTT	CSARTTGMNTEAFF
-	TRBV7-9	-	TRBJ2-2	TGTGCCAGCAGCTTGGGGGTGACAGCCAACACCGGGGAGCTGTTTTTT	CASSLGVTANTGELFF
few	TRBV20-1	TRBD2	TRBJ2-3	TGCAGTGCTGGTTCACTAGCGGGGAACACAGATACGCAGTATTTT	CSAGSLAGNTDTQYF
few	TRBV6-2/TRBV6-3	TRBD2	TRBJ2-7	TGTGCCAGCAGACAGAATAGCGGGAGCTCCTACGAGCAGTACTTC	CASRQNSGSSYEQYF
-	TRBV28	-	TRBJ2-7	TGTGCCAGCAGTGAACAGACGACCCTAGATCGGTACTTC	CASSEQTTLDRYF
many	TRBV15	TRBD2	TRBJ2-1	TGTGCCACCAGCAGAGATAGCGGGGATTACAATGAGCAGTTCTTC	CATSRDSGDYNEQFF
-	TRBV5-1	-	TRBJ2-7	TGCGCCAGCAGTCCCACGGGGGGCGAGGGGTACGAGCAGTACTTC	CASSPTGGEGYEQYF
-	TRBV29-1	-	TRBJ2-3	TGCAGCGTTGAGGAGCGGCTTACAGATACGCAGTATTTT	CSVEERLTDTQYF
-	TRBV2	-	TRBJ2-3	TGTGCCAGAGGGGCCTCAGATACGCAGTATTTT	CARGASDTQYF
-	TRBV5-1	-	TRBJ2-5	TGCGCCAGCAGCCGGGCGCCCAGGGACCAAGAGACCCAGTACTTC	CASSRAPRDQETQYF
-	TRBV12-3/TRBV12-4	-	TRBJ2-2	TGTGCCAGCAGACCGAGACAGGCCAACACCGGGGAGCTGTTTTTT	CASRPRQANTGELFF
few	TRBV11-2	-	TRBJ2-5	TGTGCCAGCACCCTCGGGGGGCTCGTGACCCAGTACTTC	CASTLGGLVTQYF
-	TRBV20-1	-	TRBJ2-7	TGCAGTGCACTCTCCCAGGGTGTCTACGAGCAGTACTTC	CSALSQGVYEQYF
-	TRBV5-4	-	TRBJ2-3	TGTGCCAGCCACCCGTGGTACACAGATACGCAGTATTTT	CASHPWYTDTQYF
-	TRBV12-3/TRBV12-4	TRBD1	TRBJ2-7	TGTGCCAGCAGAACGGGACAGGGGTACTACGAGCAGTACTTC	CASRTGQGYYEQYF
few	TRBV20-1	-	TRBJ2-3	TGCAGTGCTAGAGCGCAGAGGCGGACGGGGACCCTCACAGATACGCAGTATTTT	CSARAQRRTGTLTDTQYF
few	TRBV7-2	-	TRBJ1-2	TGTGCCAGCAGCTCGGGACAATACTATGGCTACACCTTC	CASSSGQYYGYTF
-	TRBV6-5	-	TRBJ1-2	TGTGCCAGCAGTTACTCAATAGGAGATAGCTATGGCTACACCTTC	CASSYSIGDSYGYTF
-	TRBV20-1	TRBD1	TRBJ2-1	TGCAGTGCTCCTAGCGGTTTCGGGGACAGGGGACCTTACAATGAGCAGTTCTTC	CSAPSGFGDRGPYNEQFF